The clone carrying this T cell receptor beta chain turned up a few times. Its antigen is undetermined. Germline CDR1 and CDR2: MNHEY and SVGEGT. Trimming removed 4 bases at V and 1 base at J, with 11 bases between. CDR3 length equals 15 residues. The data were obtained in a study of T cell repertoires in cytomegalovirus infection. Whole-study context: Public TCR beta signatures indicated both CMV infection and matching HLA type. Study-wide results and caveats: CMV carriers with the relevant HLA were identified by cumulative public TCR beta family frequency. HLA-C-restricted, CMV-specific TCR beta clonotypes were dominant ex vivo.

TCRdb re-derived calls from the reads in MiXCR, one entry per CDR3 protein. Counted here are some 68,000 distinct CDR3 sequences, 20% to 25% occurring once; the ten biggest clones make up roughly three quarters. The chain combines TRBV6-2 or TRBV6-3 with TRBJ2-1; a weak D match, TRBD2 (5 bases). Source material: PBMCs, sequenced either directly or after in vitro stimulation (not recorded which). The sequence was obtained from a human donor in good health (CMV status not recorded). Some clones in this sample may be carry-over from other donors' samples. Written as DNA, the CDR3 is TGTGCCAGCAGTTTTGGGCTAGCATCCTACAATGAGCAGTTCTTC. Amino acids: CASSFGLASYNEQFF.